The entry that follows covers one T cell receptor (beta chain) sequence. This record belongs to a study of blood T cell repertoires in COVID-19. Overall study context: Samples of COVID-19 (acute and convalescent) were obtained from the United States, Italy and Spain.

The authors' processing: For nucleated cells, counts were estimated from reference gene primer amplification. The protocol was immunoSEQ multiplex PCR, while the TCRdb copy is restricted to in-frame clones and leaves out a portion. From that table come the V and J calls and clone size; the DNA was used to work out D and trimming. Of about 140,000 clones listed, just over 85% are singletons. This CDR3 comprises 14 residues. V was pared by 5 bases and J by 1 base, with 11 bases between. Looked up from germline, CDR1 is MNHEY and CDR2 is SVGAGI. The sequencing input was peripheral blood. The rearrangement links TRBV6-5 to TRBJ1-2; maybe TRBD1 (5 bases). The sequence was collected from a woman aged 55 to 70 with acute or convalescent COVID-19. CDR3 DNA: TGTGCCAGCAGTCCGACCAGGGTTAACTATGGCTACACCTTC. It codes for CASSPTRVNYGYTF.